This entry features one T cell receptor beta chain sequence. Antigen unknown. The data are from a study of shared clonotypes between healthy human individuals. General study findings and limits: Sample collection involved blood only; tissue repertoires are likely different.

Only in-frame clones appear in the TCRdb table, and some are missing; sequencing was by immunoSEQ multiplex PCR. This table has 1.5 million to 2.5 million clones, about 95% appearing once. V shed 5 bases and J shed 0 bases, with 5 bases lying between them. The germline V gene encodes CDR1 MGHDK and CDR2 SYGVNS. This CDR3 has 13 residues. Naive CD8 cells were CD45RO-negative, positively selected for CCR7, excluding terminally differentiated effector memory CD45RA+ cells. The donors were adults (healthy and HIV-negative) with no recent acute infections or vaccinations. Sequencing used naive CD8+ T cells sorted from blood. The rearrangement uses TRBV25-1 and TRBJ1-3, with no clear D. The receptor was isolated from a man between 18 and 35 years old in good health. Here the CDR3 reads CASSQFSGNTIYF. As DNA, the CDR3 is TGTGCCAGCAGTCAGTTCTCTGGAAACACCATATATTTT.